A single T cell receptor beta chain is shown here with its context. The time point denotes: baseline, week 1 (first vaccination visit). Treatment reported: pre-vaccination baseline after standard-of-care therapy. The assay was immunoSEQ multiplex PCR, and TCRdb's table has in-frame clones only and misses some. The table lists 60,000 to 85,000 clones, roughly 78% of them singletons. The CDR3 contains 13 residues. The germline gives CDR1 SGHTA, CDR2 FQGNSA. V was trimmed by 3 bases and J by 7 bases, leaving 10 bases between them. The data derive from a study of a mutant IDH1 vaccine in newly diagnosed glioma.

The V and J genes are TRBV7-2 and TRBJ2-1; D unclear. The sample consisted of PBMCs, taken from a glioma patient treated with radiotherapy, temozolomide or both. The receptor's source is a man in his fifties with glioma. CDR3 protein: CASSFDPRNEQFF. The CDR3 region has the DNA TGTGCCAGCAGCTTTGATCCCCGAAATGAGCAGTTCTTC.